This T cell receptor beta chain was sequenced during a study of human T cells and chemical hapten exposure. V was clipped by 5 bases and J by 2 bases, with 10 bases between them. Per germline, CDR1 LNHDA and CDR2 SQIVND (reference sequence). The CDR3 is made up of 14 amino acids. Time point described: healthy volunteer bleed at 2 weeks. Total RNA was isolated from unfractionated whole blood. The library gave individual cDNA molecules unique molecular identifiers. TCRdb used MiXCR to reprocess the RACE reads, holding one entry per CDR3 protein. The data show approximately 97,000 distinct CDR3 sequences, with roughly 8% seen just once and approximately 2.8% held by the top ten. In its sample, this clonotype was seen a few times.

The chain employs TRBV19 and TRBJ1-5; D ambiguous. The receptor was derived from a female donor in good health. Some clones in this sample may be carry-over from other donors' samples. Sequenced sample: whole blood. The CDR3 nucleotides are TGTGCCAGTAGTCTGCATTTTTGCAATCAGCCCCAGCATTTT. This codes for CASSLHFCNQPQHF.